A single sample is the source of the 25 T cell receptor beta chains below, sequenced in a study of blood T cells in healthy people across ages. A sample-barcoded 5' primer and a J-beta primer mix were used in a second PCR of roughly 7 to 12 cycles. MiXCR, applied by TCRdb to the 5' RACE reads, yields one record per CDR3 protein. The data contain roughly 700,000 distinct CDR3 sequences, roughly 25% of them singletons. This sample was also put to use in a study of T cells of mothers and their children.

The sample taken for sequencing was blood. Source of these receptors: a boy younger than 18 in good health.

This chain connects TRBV7-2 to TRBJ1-3; no firm D call. CDR1 and CDR2 from the germline V gene are SGHTA and FQGNSA. The CDR3 has 15 residues. V lost 1 base and J 0 bases, leaving 7 bases between the germline ends. The CDR3: CASSLVWTSGNTIYF. In DNA, the CDR3 is TGTGCCAGCAGCTTAGTTTGGACCTCTGGAAACACCATATATTTT.

The chain joins TRBV10-3 to TRBJ2-1; D is uncertain. Per the germline V gene, CDR1 is ENHRY and CDR2 is SYGVKD. V lost 11 bases and J lost 5, with 13 bases in between. The CDR3 covers 12 residues. In DNA, the CDR3 is TGTGCCTCCAAGGACGGTGACAATGAGCAGTTCTTC. It specifies CASKDGDNEQFF.

This chain uses TRBV19 with TRBJ1-2, with 7 bases fitting TRBD1. The CDR3 runs 14 residues. Germline V gives CDR1 LNHDA, CDR2 SQIVND (reference sequence). V shed 5 bases and J 7 bases; nucleotides not matched to a gene: 10. The CDR3 coding sequence is TGTGCCAGTAGTGTCGGAGACAGGGTGGCTGGCTACACCTTC. This translates into CASSVGDRVAGYTF.

The chain is built from TRBV20-1 and TRBJ1-3; no definite D call. Trimming cost V 4 bases and J 3 bases, with 10 bases left between them. Germline CDR1 is DFQATT and CDR2 is SNEGSKA (reference sequence). This CDR3 has 13 residues. The CDR3 reads CSATQSLGNTIYF. The CDR3 nucleotides are TGCAGTGCTACGCAGAGTCTTGGAAACACCATATATTTT.

There are a few counts of this clonotype. V usage is TRBV5-1 and J usage is TRBJ2-5; D gene unclear. The last part of the DNA fits TRBJ2-7 better; the J call may be wrong. The CDR3 loop spans 13 amino acids. Germline lookup yields CDR1 SGHRS and CDR2 YFSETQ. This chain's CDR3 is CASSGSFSYEQYF. The CDR3, as DNA: TGCGCCAGCAGCGGTAGCTTCTCCTACGAGCAGTACTTC.

This clonotype was seen more than once but under ten times. The V call is TRBV24-1, the J call TRBJ2-3, with 8 bases matching TRBD2. V lost 4 bases to trimming and J lost 3 bases; unmatched junction nucleotides: 14. Germline values: CDR1 KGHDR, CDR2 SFDVKD. The CDR3 sequence is 18 residues long. Here the CDR3 DNA reads TGTGCCACCAGTGACCGGGCCCTCGAGCGGGGGTTAACAGATACGCAGTATTTT. Translated: CATSDRALERGLTDTQYF.

This clonotype has only a few counts. The genes are TRBV5-1 and TRBJ2-5; 8 nucleotides align to TRBD2. There are 14 residues in the CDR3. CDR1 is SGHRS and CDR2 is YFSETQ in the germline V gene. Trimming took 4 bases from V and 4 from J; bases not matched to a gene: 6. The CDR3 region has the DNA TGCGCCAGCAGCGACGGACTAGCCAGAGAGACCCAGTACTTC. This codes for CASSDGLARETQYF.

The chain couples TRBV7-9 to TRBJ2-3; 8 bases are a match to TRBD1. This CDR3 region has 15 residues. Unmatched junction bases numbered 8, after V lost 4 bases and J lost 5 bases. Germline V lookup: CDR1 SEHNR, CDR2 FQNEAQ (reference sequence). In DNA form, the CDR3 reads TGTGCCAGCAGCTACCTCCAGGGGGCCGGAGATACGCAGTATTTT. Translation: CASSYLQGAGDTQYF.

This clonotype appeared a few times. The J gene is TRBJ2-5, the V gene TRBV7-9; TRBD2 aligns across 8 bases. The CDR3 loop spans 16 amino acids. Germline V gene lookup returns CDR1 SEHNR and CDR2 FQNEAQ (reference sequence). With 2 bases clipped from V and 5 bases from J, the junction kept 10 bases outside the gene matches. The CDR3 DNA reads as TGTGCCAGCAGCTTACGCACGGGGGGGATTGTTGAGACCCAGTACTTC. Translating gives CASSLRTGGIVETQYF. The full variable domain, with the rest looked up from reference TRBV7-9 and TRBJ2-5, is DTGVSQNPRHKITKRGQNVTFRCDPISEHNRLYWYRQTLGQGPEFLTYFQNEAQLEKSRLLSDRFSAERPKGSFSTLEIQRTEQGDSAMYLCASSLRTGGIVETQYFGPGTRLLVL.

The V call is TRBV6-5, the J call TRBJ2-2; weak D call: TRBD1 (5 bases). The CDR3 length is 15 residues. V lost 1 base, J lost 1 base, and 7 bases lay in between. Germline values: CDR1 MNHEY, CDR2 SVGAGI. The CDR3 nucleotides read TGTGCCAGCAGTTACTTCACAGGGAACACCGGGGAGCTGTTTTTT. Its protein is CASSYFTGNTGELFF.

The chain joins TRBV5-1 to TRBJ1-5; a weak D match, TRBD1 (5 bases). The V gene lost 4 bases and the J gene lost 3 bases, with 14 bases spanning the gap. There are 15 residues in the CDR3. Germline V CDR1 and CDR2: SGHRS, YFSETQ. For the CDR3, the DNA is TGCGCCAGCAGCCCTGTCGGGGGTTCCAATCAGCCCCAGCATTTT. It codes for CASSPVGGSNQPQHF.

V usage is TRBV29-1 and J usage is TRBJ2-5; the D call may be TRBD1 or TRBD2 (6 bases each). CDR1 and CDR2 (germline): SQVTM, ANQGSEA. The CDR3 extends over 12 amino acids. Trimming took off 7 bases at V and 5 bases at J, with 14 bases between the two ends. DNA of the CDR3: TGCAGCGACCGGGGGCATTCGGAGACCCAGTACTTC. Its translation is CSDRGHSETQYF.

In this sample, this clonotype turned up a few times. V and J are TRBV10-2 and TRBJ2-5, with 9 bases identical to TRBD2. The junction had 9 bases not matched to a gene; V was cut back by 10 bases and J by 6 bases. The CDR3 spans 13 residues. Germline values: CDR1 WSHSY, CDR2 SAAADI. Written as DNA, the CDR3 is TGCGCCACCTTGATTAGCGGGAGCAAGACCCAGTACTTC. Its translation is CATLISGSKTQYF.

This clonotype was detected a few times. The genes are TRBV27 and TRBJ2-4; possibly TRBD1 or TRBD2 for D (5 bases each). This CDR3 comprises 14 residues. Looked up from germline, CDR1 is MNHEY and CDR2 is SMNVEV (reference sequence). Trimming cost V 4 bases and J 2 bases, with 9 bases left between them. The CDR3 sequence is CASSWSGPKNIQYF. DNA of the CDR3: TGTGCCAGCAGTTGGTCGGGACCCAAAAACATTCAGTACTTC.

The V and J genes are TRBV5-1 and TRBJ1-2; 7 bases agree with TRBD1. The ends lost 0 bases at V and 4 bases at J; junction bases unmatched: 3. CDR3 length: 14 amino acids. Germline-derived CDR1 and CDR2 are SGHRS and YFSETQ. The CDR3 is CASSLEGQVYGYTF. As DNA, the CDR3 is TGCGCCAGCAGCTTGGAAGGACAGGTCTATGGCTACACCTTC.

This clonotype turned up a few times. The rearrangement links TRBV15 to TRBJ2-5; weak D call: TRBD2 (6 bases). The V end was cut by 3 bases, the J end by 5 bases, with 19 bases between. Germline CDR1 reads LNHNV; CDR2 reads YYDKDF (reference sequence). The length of the CDR3 is 16 residues. The DNA for the CDR3 is TGTGCCACCAGCAGGCCTACCGGGAGTTTGGGGGAGACCCAGTACTTC. Its translation is CATSRPTGSLGETQYF.

The sample holds a few counts of this clonotype. V is TRBV20-1 and J is TRBJ2-5; D gene unclear. The CDR3 extends over 14 amino acids. In germline, CDR1 is DFQATT, CDR2 SNEGSKA (reference sequence). Trimming cost V 6 bases and J 5 bases, with 19 bases left between them. The CDR3 region is CSARSARDGETQYF. In nucleotides, the CDR3 is TGCAGTGCCAGATCGGCCAGAGACGGGGAGACCCAGTACTTC.

The V gene is TRBV12-3 or TRBV12-4, the J gene TRBJ1-1, with 10 bases lining up with TRBD1. The CDR3 is 13 amino acids. Trimming removed 8 bases from V and 5 bases from J; junction bases left unmatched: 5. The CDR3 loop reads CASRPGQGTEAFF. The DNA for the CDR3 is TGTGCCAGCCGCCCGGGACAGGGGACTGAAGCTTTCTTT.

This chain uses TRBV29-1 with TRBJ2-3; 9 nucleotides line up with TRBD2. Germline lookup yields CDR1 SQVTM and CDR2 ANQGSEA. The CDR3 sequence is 16 residues long. The junction had 17 bases not matched to a gene; V was cut back by 7 bases and J by 6 bases. In DNA, the CDR3 is TGCAGCGCGGAGGGCGGCGGGGGACTAGCAATCGATACGCAGTATTTT. Its protein is CSAEGGGGLAIDTQYF.

This chain uses TRBV29-1 with TRBJ2-5; 7 nucleotides agree with TRBD2. V shed 2 bases and J 5 bases; nucleotides not matched to a gene: 5. Germline-derived CDR1 and CDR2 are SQVTM and ANQGSEA. This CDR3 contains 13 residues. CDR3 sequence: CSVERGVRETQYF. Written as DNA, the CDR3 is TGCAGCGTTGAACGGGGGGTCAGGGAGACCCAGTACTTC.

J is TRBJ2-5 and V is TRBV7-8; 11 bases fit TRBD2. Judging by the DNA end, TRBJ2-1 fits better; the J call may be wrong. The germline V gene encodes CDR1 SGHVS and CDR2 FQNEAQ. The CDR3 is 15 amino acids. CDR3 protein: CASSLILAGADEQFF. The CDR3 coding sequence is TGTGCCAGCAGCTTGATACTAGCGGGAGCTGATGAGCAGTTCTTC.

CDR3 in amino acids: CASSLARAGPAEPQHF. The DNA of the CDR3 is TGTGCCAGCAGCTTAGCTCGGGCCGGTCCGGCGGAGCCCCAGCATTTT. The gene calls are TRBV7-2 and TRBJ1-5, with D unclear. The CDR3 consists of 16 residues. The V gene lost 0 bases and the J gene lost 8 bases, with 17 bases spanning the gap. Looked up from germline, CDR1 is SGHTA and CDR2 is FQGNSA.

In its sample, this clonotype was seen a few times. V usage is TRBV15 and J usage is TRBJ2-3; 7 bases map to TRBD2. CDR1 and CDR2 (germline): LNHNV, YYDKDF (reference sequence). The CDR3 has 16 amino acids. V lost 1 base and J lost 2; bases outside the gene matches: 6. As DNA, the CDR3 is TGTGCCACCAGCAGAGGGTGGGGGGGACTCACAGATACGCAGTATTTT. It is translated as CATSRGWGGLTDTQYF.

This clonotype came up a few times. The chain employs TRBV4-2 and TRBJ1-1, with 11 nucleotides matching TRBD1. Germline assignment: CDR1 LGHNA and CDR2 YNFKEQ. V lost 4 bases, J lost 7 bases, and 8 bases stayed unmatched. This CDR3 spans 15 amino acids. The DNA for the CDR3 is TGTGCCAGCAGCCGACCGGGACAGGGGGAACTTGAAGCTTTCTTT. As protein: CASSRPGQGELEAFF.

On this clonotype: A much larger clone lies a single base off, so this may be a read error. The chain joins TRBV7-9 to TRBJ2-1; D is unclear. Per the germline V gene, CDR1 is SEHNR and CDR2 is FQNEAQ (reference sequence). V lost 1 base to trimming and J lost 2 bases, with 6 bases between them. The CDR3 loop spans 14 amino acids. CDR3 protein: CASSLDWTYNEQFF. The CDR3 DNA is TGTGCCAGCAGCTTAGACTGGACCTACAATGAGCAGTTCTTC.